The 9 T cell receptor beta chains given below trace back to one sample, sequenced in a study of blood T cell repertoires in COVID-19. Only in-frame clones appear in the TCRdb table, and some are missing; sequencing was by immunoSEQ multiplex PCR. This sample has approximately 140,000 clones, with more than 75% found just once. Sequencing was carried out using peripheral blood. These receptors were collected from a man at least 80 years old with acute or convalescent COVID-19.

CDR3 sequence: CASSQDIGGAQYF. The DNA of the CDR3 is TGCGCCAGCAGCCAGGATATCGGAGGGGCGCAGTATTTT. J is TRBJ2-3 and V is TRBV4-3; weak D call: TRBD2 (6 bases). Germline-derived CDR1 and CDR2 are LGHNA and YSLEER. The CDR3 has 13 amino acids. Trimming cost V 3 bases and J 10 bases, with 14 bases left between them.

This chain links TRBV7-2 with TRBJ1-1; perhaps TRBD1 as D (5 bases). The V end was cut by 5 bases, the J end by 0 bases, with 10 bases between. Germline V gene lookup returns CDR1 SGHTA and CDR2 FQGNSA. CDR3 length: 14 amino acids. CDR3 coding DNA: TGTGCCAGCAGCAAAAGACAGTTGAACACTGAAGCTTTCTTT. It is translated as CASSKRQLNTEAFF. Using reference TRBV7-2 and TRBJ1-1 for the parts outside the CDR3, the full variable domain is GAGVSQSPSNKVTEKGKDVELRCDPISGHTALYWYRQSLGQGLEFLIYFQGNSAPDKSGLPSDRFSAERTGGSVSTLTIQRTQQEDSAVYLCASSKRQLNTEAFFGQGTRLTVV.

The V call is TRBV7-2, the J call TRBJ2-2; unclear D gene. The CDR3 sequence is 13 residues long. The V and J ends lost 5 bases and 4 bases respectively, with 8 bases between them. Germline-derived CDR1 and CDR2 are SGHTA and FQGNSA. CDR3 nucleotides: TGTGCCAGCAGCCCCCCATTCACCGGGGAGCTGTTTTTT. As protein: CASSPPFTGELFF.

This clone has just a few counts. The rearrangement joins TRBV5-4 to TRBJ2-2; tentative D call: TRBD1 (5 bases). Trimming stripped 4 bases from V and 1 base from J, with 11 bases between. Germline loops: CDR1 SGHNT, CDR2 YYREEE (reference sequence). This CDR3 has 15 residues. CDR3 bases: TGTGCCAGCAGCCAAGGACAAAAGAACACCGGGGAGCTGTTTTTT. It codes for CASSQGQKNTGELFF.

The rearrangement joins TRBV9 to TRBJ2-7, with a possible D match to TRBD2 (5 bases). The V gene's germline CDR1 is SGDLS and CDR2 YYNGEE. Trimming took 0 bases from V and 0 from J, leaving 10 bases between them. This CDR3 has 15 residues. This chain's CDR3 is CASSVAVGGSYEQYF. The DNA of the CDR3 is TGTGCCAGCAGCGTAGCGGTCGGAGGCTCCTACGAGCAGTACTTC.

The chain is built from TRBV12-3 or TRBV12-4 and TRBJ2-7, with unresolved D. The V gene lost 6 bases and the J gene lost 7 bases, with 10 bases spanning the gap. The CDR3 is made up of 11 amino acids. Here the CDR3 DNA reads TGTGCCAGCAGCTCAACATGGGAGCAGTACTTC. Its protein is CASSSTWEQYF.

This clone was counted ten times or more. The V and J genes are TRBV27 and TRBJ2-2, with TRBD2 matching over 7 bases. In germline, CDR1 is MNHEY, CDR2 SMNVEV (reference sequence). The CDR3 runs 12 residues. Trimming took 8 bases from V and 3 from J; bases not matched to a gene: 0. The CDR3 nucleotides are TGTGCCAGCGGGGGGGACACCGGGGAGCTGTTTTTT. The encoded protein is CASGGDTGELFF.

The chain recombines TRBV3-1 (or the pseudogene TRBV3-2) with TRBJ2-7; D perhaps matches TRBD2 (6 bases). Germline CDR1 LGHDT, CDR2 YNNKEL (reference sequence). The CDR3 runs 14 residues. V lost 6 bases and J lost 0, with 12 bases in between. As DNA, the CDR3 is TGTGCCAGCAGTCCCCGGGAGCTCTCCTACGAGCAGTACTTC. It encodes CASSPRELSYEQYF.

The rearrangement links TRBV5-1 to TRBJ2-7; D perhaps matches TRBD1 (5 bases). In germline, CDR1 is SGHRS, CDR2 YFSETQ. The CDR3 extends over 14 amino acids. Trimming took 1 base from V and 5 from J, leaving 13 bases between them. The CDR3 here is CASSLSDQGHEQYF. In DNA, the CDR3 is TGCGCCAGCAGCTTGTCTGATCAGGGCCACGAGCAGTACTTC.